This is a list of T cell receptor beta chains from one sample in a study of blood T cell repertoires in COVID-19. Some clones are missing from TCRdb's copy, which holds only in-frame ones; the method was immunoSEQ multiplex PCR. This table holds hundreds of thousands of clones, under 95% found once. Sequenced material: peripheral blood. The origin of the receptors is a young woman who had recovered from COVID-19. The CDR3 runs from the conserved cysteine through the conserved F or W.

TRBV9	TRBJ2-3	CASSATGRSSADTQYF
TRBV6-5	TRBJ1-2	CASSYRGSTSWGYTF
TRBV27	TRBJ1-1	CASSLEGIGTEAFF
TRBV9	TRBJ2-5	CASSVARVGETQYF
TRBV21-1	TRBJ2-2	CASSKRTGELNTGELFF
TRBV2	TRBJ2-4	CASIRQGADIQYF
TRBV4-3	TRBJ2-2	CASSRLAGGPGTGELFF
TRBV13	TRBJ2-3	CASRQTGTSEWRATDTQYF
TRBV18	TRBJ2-5	CASSPDRVDTQYF
TRBV5-4	TRBJ2-6	CASSPRWPGANVLTF
TRBV29-1	TRBJ1-2	CSVAGQGHRDTF
TRBV19	TRBJ1-5	CASSIALLTGVGGGNQPQHF
TRBV6-5	TRBJ1-5	CASRLHREPNQPQHF
TRBV12-3/TRBV12-4	TRBJ2-5	CASQSGQGETQYF
TRBV10-1	TRBJ1-1	CASSDLRDRAEAFF
TRBV4-3	TRBJ1-1	CASSRGTYRGDTEAFF
TRBV7-2	TRBJ2-5	CASSSASGRRETQYF
TRBV4-3	TRBJ2-2	CASSQGSGGTNTGELFF
TRBV30	TRBJ2-2	CAWSYGELFF
TRBV7-2	TRBJ1-3	CASSSQPGTVSGNTIYF
TRBV5-1	TRBJ1-4	CASSPTGATNEKLFF
TRBV11-3	TRBJ1-2	CASSVTPGQQYGYTF
TRBV6-1	TRBJ1-6	CASSEALNSPNSPLHF
TRBV9	TRBJ2-1	CASSVLTQRGEQFF
TRBV27	TRBJ1-5	CASSPTSSNQPQHF
TRBV25-1	TRBJ1-3	CASSDRAVSGNTIYF
TRBV20-1	TRBJ2-4	CSGLAKNIQYF
TRBV6-5	TRBJ2-1	CASSYLAGLSYNEQFF
TRBV15	TRBJ2-1	CATSRDLALEYNEQFF
TRBV16	TRBJ1-4	CASSLFGTPNEKLFF
TRBV30	TRBJ2-3	CAWGGTDYTQYF
TRBV5-1	TRBJ2-2	CASSSPSGSNTGELFF
TRBV28	TRBJ1-1	CASHPTQGIYAEAFF
TRBV4-3	TRBJ1-3	CASSQADNRRNTIYF
TRBV2	TRBJ1-1	CASSVLQGLRGEAFF
TRBV7-6	TRBJ1-4	CASSPIDAGGEKLFF
TRBV5-8	TRBJ2-2	CASSLWRGSTNTGELFF
TRBV5-4	TRBJ2-1	CASRTDLAGGGNEQFF
TRBV29-1	TRBJ2-5	CSVDEPSGKETQYF
TRBV11-3	TRBJ2-3	CASSLDLLRITDTQYF
TRBV12-3/TRBV12-4	TRBJ1-1	CASSFYLAEAFF
TRBV7-2	TRBJ2-1	CASSSAGTGGIDEQFF
TRBV3-1/TRBV3-2	TRBJ1-5	CASSQGQISNQPQHF
TRBV2	TRBJ1-2	CASTIEGAGGYTF
TRBV7-8	TRBJ1-6	CASSLLGVPGGSPLHF
TRBV7-9	TRBJ2-3	CASSSGFISGGSTDTQYF
TRBV11-3	TRBJ1-6	CASSFGQDASPLHF
TRBV7-2	TRBJ2-2	CASRDPGVGNTGELFF
TRBV2	TRBJ2-1	CASRGTSGIRSYNEQFF
TRBV27	TRBJ1-2	CASSLWGGGYGYTF
TRBV7-9	TRBJ2-1	CASSYRGTSGYNEQFF
TRBV5-4	TRBJ1-1	CASSLYRGTEAFF
TRBV7-9	TRBJ1-1	CASSFPSRGRDTEAFF
TRBV5-1	TRBJ1-2	CASSLRGGANYGYTF
TRBV30	TRBJ1-1	CAWSVGRGTEAFF
TRBV4-3	TRBJ1-1	CASSQDRVKAFF
TRBV6-5	TRBJ1-3	CASSYLTGTGNTIYF
TRBV27	TRBJ2-5	CASSLGPRPETQYF